The 22 T cell receptor beta chains below come from one sample, sequenced in a study of blood T cell repertoires in COVID-19. Profiling relied on immunoSEQ multiplex PCR, and the TCRdb table lists in-frame clones only, not all of them. The sample has roughly 100,000 clones; over 75% are singletons. Sequenced material: peripheral blood. The source is a man aged 45-65 years with acute or convalescent COVID-19.

The chain combines TRBV6-5 with TRBJ2-7, with 8 bases identical to TRBD1. The CDR3 loop spans 12 amino acids. The germline V gene encodes CDR1 MNHEY and CDR2 SVGAGI. Trimming removed 8 bases from V and 2 bases from J; junction bases left unmatched: 2. DNA of the CDR3: TGTGCCAGCGGACAGGGCCCCTACGAGCAGTACTTC. It encodes CASGQGPYEQYF.

Comments on this clone: Different DNA sequences within this sample yield the same CDR3. The chain employs TRBV12-3 or TRBV12-4 and TRBJ2-1; TRBD2 matches at 15 bases. Germline trimming cut 5 bases from V and 15 bases from J; bases unmatched to any gene: 5. The CDR3 length is 13 residues. The CDR3 DNA reads TGTGCCAGCAGTCCAGGACTAGCGGGAGGGCGGTTCTTC. Translated: CASSPGLAGGRFF.

A remark on this clone: The germline gene is not matched at one end of the junction; a read error may be the cause. J is TRBJ2-5 and V is TRBV7-7, with 9 bases aligning to TRBD2. This CDR3 has 16 amino acids. Germline CDR1 SSHAT, CDR2 FNYEAQ (reference sequence). The DNA of the CDR3 is TGTGCTAGCAGCAATTGGTGGCGGGAGGGACAAGAGACCCAGTACTTC. It is translated as CASSNWWREGQETQYF.

The J gene is TRBJ1-1, the V gene TRBV30, with 7 bases matching TRBD1. CDR1 is GTSNPN, CDR2 SVGIG, per germline (reference sequence). Trimming removed 1 base from V and 3 bases from J; junction bases left unmatched: 5. The CDR3 totals 14 residues. CDR3 nucleotides: TGTGCCTGGAGTGCGGGACAGTGGGACACTGAAGCTTTCTTT. Encoded protein: CAWSAGQWDTEAFF.

This clone appeared a few times. The rearrangement joins TRBV5-5 to TRBJ1-2, with a possible D match to TRBD1 (5 bases). This CDR3 is built from 14 residues. Germline V CDR1 and CDR2: SGHKS, YYEKEE (reference sequence). V dropped 1 base and J dropped 8 bases, with 15 bases sitting between them. The CDR3 bases are TGTGCCAGCAGCTTGCACAGGACGGGTGGCGGCTACACCTTC. Its protein product is CASSLHRTGGGYTF.

This clone has only a few counts. The V gene is TRBV2, the J gene TRBJ2-5; a possible D gene is TRBD2 (6 bases). The CDR3 covers 15 residues. Looked up from germline, CDR1 is SNHLY and CDR2 is FYNNEI. V was clipped by 1 base and J by 0 bases, with 9 bases between them. In nucleotides, the CDR3 is TGTGCCAGCAGTGAAGGGGACTGGCACCAAGAGACCCAGTACTTC. Translated: CASSEGDWHQETQYF.

This rearrangement joins TRBV5-1 to TRBJ2-2, with TRBD1 as a possible D gene (6 bases). Looked up from germline, CDR1 is SGHRS and CDR2 is YFSETQ. CDR3 size: 14 residues. Trimming took 5 bases from V and 3 from J, leaving 11 bases between them. CDR3 in DNA: TGCGCCAGCAGAGGCAGGGGCGACACCGGGGAGCTGTTTTTT. Translating gives CASRGRGDTGELFF.

This chain links TRBV6-4 with TRBJ2-1; possibly TRBD1 for D (5 bases). Germline CDR1 is MRHNA and CDR2 is SNTAGT. V dropped 2 bases and J dropped 6 bases, with 8 bases sitting between them. The CDR3 is made up of 13 amino acids. In DNA, the CDR3 is TGTGCCAGCAGTGACACCCAGGGCAATGAGCAGTTCTTC. Amino acids: CASSDTQGNEQFF.

This rearrangement joins TRBV4-2 to TRBJ1-5, with D maybe TRBD1 (6 bases). The germline V gene has CDR1 LGHNA and CDR2 YNFKEQ. V lost 1 base and J 4 bases, leaving 20 bases between the germline ends. The CDR3 is 18 amino acids. The CDR3 DNA reads TGTGCCAGCAGCCAAGGAGGGGGAGATGAGGCTCAAAATCAGCCCCAGCATTTT. Translation: CASSQGGGDEAQNQPQHF.

V is TRBV28 and J is TRBJ2-1; 9 bases line up with TRBD1. With 5 bases clipped from V and 12 bases from J, the junction kept 5 bases outside the gene matches. The germline V gene has CDR1 MDHEN and CDR2 SYDVKM. The CDR3 is 12 residues long. The CDR3 sequence is CASSLQGALQFF. CDR3 DNA: TGTGCCAGCAGTCTACAGGGGGCTTTGCAGTTCTTC.

This clone has just a few counts. This rearrangement joins TRBV2 to TRBJ2-7, with 7 bases fitting TRBD1. V lost 4 bases, J lost 5 bases, and 2 bases stayed unmatched. This CDR3 has 12 amino acids. Germline CDR1 SNHLY, CDR2 FYNNEI. For the CDR3, the DNA is TGTGCCAGCAGTGTACAGGGGAACGAGCAGTACTTC. Translated: CASSVQGNEQYF.

The chain employs TRBV6-5 and TRBJ2-7; 9 bases align to TRBD1. Trimming at V came to 2 bases and at J to 3 bases, leaving 5 bases not matched to a gene. The CDR3 runs 15 residues. Looked up from germline, CDR1 is MNHEY and CDR2 is SVGAGI. CDR3 sequence: CASSYAGQGLYEQYF. The CDR3 DNA follows: TGTGCCAGCAGTTACGCAGGACAGGGGCTCTACGAGCAGTACTTC.

The chain links TRBV5-1 to TRBJ2-1; 12 positions match TRBD2. V lost 0 bases and J lost 8; bases outside the gene matches: 6. Germline loops: CDR1 SGHRS, CDR2 YFSETQ. The CDR3 spans 16 residues. The CDR3 DNA follows: TGCGCCAGCAGCTTGGAGCTAGCGGGAGGGCCTGATGAGCAGTTCTTC. Protein product: CASSLELAGGPDEQFF.

This clone has just a few counts. The chain has TRBV28 and TRBJ2-7; TRBD2 might be the D (5 bases). Trimming left V 3 bases short and J 4 bases short, with 7 bases between. CDR3 length equals 12 residues. Germline assignment: CDR1 MDHEN and CDR2 SYDVKM. Here the CDR3 DNA reads TGTGCCAGCAGTTTGGACTTGTACGAGCAGTACTTC. Translating it yields CASSLDLYEQYF.

The chain uses TRBV6-1 and TRBJ1-4, with TRBD1 as a possible D gene (6 bases). Germline V CDR1 and CDR2: MNHNS, SASEGT. The ends were cut back, 4 bases at V and 3 bases at J, with 15 bases in the middle. The CDR3 has 16 residues. CDR3 DNA sequence: TGTGCCAGCAGTGGGGGGGGCTGGACACCTAATGAAAAACTGTTTTTT. It codes for CASSGGGWTPNEKLFF.

This clone has more than one count but fewer than ten. The chain is built from TRBV24-1 and TRBJ2-2; the D gene is possibly TRBD1 (6 bases). The germline V gene encodes CDR1 KGHDR and CDR2 SFDVKD. V shed 0 bases and J shed 4 bases, with 11 bases lying between them. This CDR3 has 16 residues. CDR3 coding DNA: TGTGCCACCAGTGATTTGGGGACATCGGGCACCGGGGAGCTGTTTTTT. This sequence encodes CATSDLGTSGTGELFF.

This chain joins TRBV11-2 and TRBJ2-2; 13 positions match TRBD2. The CDR3 length is 17 residues. J gave up 4 bases and V 3 bases, and 5 bases lay outside the gene matches. Germline CDR1 is SGHAT and CDR2 is FQNNGV. The CDR3 DNA reads as TGTGCCAGCAGCTTTACTAGCGGGGGGGCTGGCACCGGGGAGCTGTTTTTT. Protein product: CASSFTSGGAGTGELFF.

The chain carries TRBV27 and TRBJ2-3; maybe TRBD2 (5 bases). Germline-derived CDR1 and CDR2 are MNHEY and SMNVEV (reference sequence). This CDR3 is 16 amino acids long. Deletions cut 5 bases from V and 1 base from J, with 16 bases between. The CDR3 nucleotides read TGTGCCAGCAGTAGGACTCGTGCTAGGGGCACAGATACGCAGTATTTT. It encodes CASSRTRARGTDTQYF.

The chain uses TRBV2 and TRBJ2-2; 8 bases fit TRBD2. Trimming cost V 2 bases and J 6 bases; bases outside gene matches: 8. Germline V lookup: CDR1 SNHLY, CDR2 FYNNEI. This CDR3 has 16 amino acids. The CDR3 loop reads CASSELAGGVAGELFF. DNA for the CDR3: TGTGCCAGCAGTGAACTTGCGGGGGGTGTCGCCGGGGAGCTGTTTTTT.

The chain is built from TRBV12-3 or TRBV12-4 and TRBJ2-1, with a tentative D call TRBD1 (6 bases). Trimming cost V 8 bases and J 7 bases, with 12 bases left between them. CDR3 length: 12 residues. The CDR3: CASSIGGNEQFF. CDR3 coding DNA: TGTGCCAGCTCAATAGGGGGAAATGAGCAGTTCTTC.

This clone occurred once. The chain carries TRBV19 and TRBJ2-2, with TRBD2 matching 7 bases. J gave up 2 bases and V 6 bases, and 9 bases lay outside the gene matches. This CDR3 comprises 16 residues. Germline V gene lookup returns CDR1 LNHDA and CDR2 SQIVND (reference sequence). The DNA of the CDR3 is TGTGCCAGTAGCAAAAGACAAGCGGGAAACACCGGGGAGCTGTTTTTT. This sequence encodes CASSKRQAGNTGELFF.

The chain joins TRBV28 to TRBJ2-7; a weak D match, TRBD1 (5 bases). V lost 5 bases, J lost 3 bases, and 11 bases lay in between. The CDR3 covers 13 residues. CDR1 and CDR2 (germline): MDHEN, SYDVKM. CDR3 bases: TGTGCCAGCAGTGGGGCCAATGTCTACGAGCAGTACTTC. Protein product: CASSGANVYEQYF.